The TCR beta chain described here comes from a study of monozygotic twins with cystic fibrosis. The CDR3 totals 14 residues. Germline-derived CDR1 and CDR2 are SEHNR and FQNEAQ (reference sequence). With 5 bases removed from V and 0 bases from J, the gap between germline ends came to 11 bases. Method: immunoSEQ multiplex PCR; TCRdb's copy keeps in-frame clones and lacks some. The sample lists 29,000 or so clones; around four fifths were seen once. The sequence was obtained from a girl aged 2-10 years with cystic fibrosis. Material: blood. The chain employs TRBV7-9 and TRBJ2-7; D may be TRBD1 (6 bases). The CDR3 region has the DNA TGTGCCAGCAGCACCCTGGACAGCTCCTACGAGCAGTACTTC. Protein sequence: CASSTLDSSYEQYF.